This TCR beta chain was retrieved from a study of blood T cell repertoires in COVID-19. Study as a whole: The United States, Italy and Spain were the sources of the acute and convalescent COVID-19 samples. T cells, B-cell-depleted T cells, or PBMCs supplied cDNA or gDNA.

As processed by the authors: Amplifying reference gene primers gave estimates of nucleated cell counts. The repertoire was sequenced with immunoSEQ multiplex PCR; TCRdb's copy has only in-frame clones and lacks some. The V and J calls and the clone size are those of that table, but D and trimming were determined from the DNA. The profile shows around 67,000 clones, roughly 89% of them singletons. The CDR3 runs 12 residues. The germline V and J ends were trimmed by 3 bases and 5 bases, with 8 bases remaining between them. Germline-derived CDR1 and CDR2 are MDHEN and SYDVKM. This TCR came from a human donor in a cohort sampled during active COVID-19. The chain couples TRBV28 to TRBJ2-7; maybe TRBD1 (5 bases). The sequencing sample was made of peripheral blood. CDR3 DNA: TGTGCCAGCAGTTTTCCCAGGGACGAGCAGTACTTC. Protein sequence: CASSFPRDEQYF.